This entry describes one TCR beta chain. The repertoire was sequenced with immunoSEQ multiplex PCR; TCRdb's copy has only in-frame clones and lacks some. This table holds under 95,000 clones, roughly 90% found once. The V gene lost 3 bases and the J gene lost 0 bases, with 9 bases spanning the gap. Germline CDR1 LNHDA, CDR2 SQIVND (reference sequence). This CDR3 has 15 amino acids. This specimen comes from a study of technical replicates of blood from a handful of donors. Material for sequencing was T cells isolated from PBMCs. The chain is built from TRBV19 and TRBJ1-3; no reliable D call. The clonotype comes from a human donor in good health. The DNA for the CDR3 is TGTGCCAGTAGTATTGGAGGGAACTCTGGAAACACCATATATTTT. Its protein product is CASSIGGNSGNTIYF.